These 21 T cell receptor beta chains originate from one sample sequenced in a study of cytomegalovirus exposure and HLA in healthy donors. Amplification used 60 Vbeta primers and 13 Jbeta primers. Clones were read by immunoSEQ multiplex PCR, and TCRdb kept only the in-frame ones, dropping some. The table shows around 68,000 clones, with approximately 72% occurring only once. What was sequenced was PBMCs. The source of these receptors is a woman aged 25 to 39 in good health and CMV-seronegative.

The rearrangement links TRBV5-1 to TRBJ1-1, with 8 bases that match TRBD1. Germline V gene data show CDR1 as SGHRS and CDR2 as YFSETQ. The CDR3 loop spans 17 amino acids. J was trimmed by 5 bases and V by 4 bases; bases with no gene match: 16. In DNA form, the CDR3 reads TGCGCCAGCAGCCCTCTAAGCTATGACAGGGGTTATACTGAAGCTTTCTTT. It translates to CASSPLSYDRGYTEAFF.

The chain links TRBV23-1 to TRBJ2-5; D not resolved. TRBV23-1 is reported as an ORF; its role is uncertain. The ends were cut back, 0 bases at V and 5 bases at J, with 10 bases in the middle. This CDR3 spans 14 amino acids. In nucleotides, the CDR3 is TGCGCCAGCAGTCAATCCGAGCTGTGGGAGACCCAGTACTTC. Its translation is CASSQSELWETQYF.

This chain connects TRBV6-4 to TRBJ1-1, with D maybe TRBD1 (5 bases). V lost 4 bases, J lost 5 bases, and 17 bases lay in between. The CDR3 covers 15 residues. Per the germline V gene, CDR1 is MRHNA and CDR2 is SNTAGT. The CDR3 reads CASSVSTSPGTEAFF. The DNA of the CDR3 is TGTGCCAGCAGTGTGTCGACTTCCCCAGGGACTGAAGCTTTCTTT.

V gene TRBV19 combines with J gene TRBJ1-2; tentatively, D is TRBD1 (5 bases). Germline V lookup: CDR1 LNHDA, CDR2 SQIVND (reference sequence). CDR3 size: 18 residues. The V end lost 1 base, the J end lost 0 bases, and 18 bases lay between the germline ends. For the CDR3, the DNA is TGTGCCAGTAGTATAGGGGCGTCGAAAGCGGGGGCTAACTATGGCTACACCTTC. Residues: CASSIGASKAGANYGYTF.

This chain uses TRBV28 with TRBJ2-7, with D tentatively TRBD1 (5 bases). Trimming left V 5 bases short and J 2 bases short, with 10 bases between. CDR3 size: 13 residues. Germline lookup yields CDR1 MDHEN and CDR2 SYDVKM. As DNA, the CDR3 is TGTGCCAGCAGTACAGGTTCCCCCTACGAGCAGTACTTC. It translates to CASSTGSPYEQYF.

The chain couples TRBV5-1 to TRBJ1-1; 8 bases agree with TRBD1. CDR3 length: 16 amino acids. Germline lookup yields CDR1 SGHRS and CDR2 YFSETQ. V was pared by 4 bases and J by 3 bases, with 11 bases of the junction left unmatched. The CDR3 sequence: CASSPRDYRGDTEAFF. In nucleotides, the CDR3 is TGCGCCAGCAGCCCCCGTGATTACAGGGGGGACACTGAAGCTTTCTTT. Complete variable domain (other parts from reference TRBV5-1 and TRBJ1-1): KAGVTQTPRYLIKTRGQQVTLSCSPISGHRSVSWYQQTPGQGLQFLFEYFSETQRNKGNFPGRFSGRQFSNSRSEMNVSTLELGDSALYLCASSPRDYRGDTEAFFGQGTRLTVV.

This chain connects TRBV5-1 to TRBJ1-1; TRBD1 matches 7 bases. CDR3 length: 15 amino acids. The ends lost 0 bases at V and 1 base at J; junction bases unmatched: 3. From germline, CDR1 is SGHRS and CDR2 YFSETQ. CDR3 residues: CASSLEGTANTEAFF. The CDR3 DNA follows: TGCGCCAGCAGCTTGGAAGGGACAGCGAACACTGAAGCTTTCTTT.

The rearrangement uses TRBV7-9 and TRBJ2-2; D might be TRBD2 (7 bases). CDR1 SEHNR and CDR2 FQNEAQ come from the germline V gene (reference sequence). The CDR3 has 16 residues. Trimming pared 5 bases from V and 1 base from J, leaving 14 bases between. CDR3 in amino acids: CASSPRGGGNTGELFF. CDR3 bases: TGTGCCAGCAGCCCAAGAGGGGGGGGGAACACCGGGGAGCTGTTTTTT.

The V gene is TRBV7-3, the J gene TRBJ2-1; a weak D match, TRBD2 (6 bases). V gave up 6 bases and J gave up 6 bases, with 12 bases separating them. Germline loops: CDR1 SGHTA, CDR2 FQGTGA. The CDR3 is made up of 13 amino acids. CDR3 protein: CASSDQGLNEQFF. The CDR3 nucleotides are TGTGCCAGCAGTGATCAGGGACTCAATGAGCAGTTCTTC.

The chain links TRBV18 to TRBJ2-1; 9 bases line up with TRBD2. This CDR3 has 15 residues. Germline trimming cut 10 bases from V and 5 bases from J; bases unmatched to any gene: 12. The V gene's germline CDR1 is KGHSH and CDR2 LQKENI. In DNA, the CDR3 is TGTGCCACCTTGGGAAACGGCGGGGGGGACAATGAGCAGTTCTTC. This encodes CATLGNGGGDNEQFF.

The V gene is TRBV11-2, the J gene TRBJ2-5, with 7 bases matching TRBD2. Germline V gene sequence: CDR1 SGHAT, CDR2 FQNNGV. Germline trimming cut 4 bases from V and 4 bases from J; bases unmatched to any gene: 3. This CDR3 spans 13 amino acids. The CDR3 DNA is TGTGCCAGCAGCTCCCGGGGGGTAGAGACCCAGTACTTC. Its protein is CASSSRGVETQYF.

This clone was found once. CDR3 bases: TGTGCCAGCAGCTTCCTACGCTCGGGAGGGACCTACGAGCAGTACTTC. This codes for CASSFLRSGGTYEQYF. This chain links TRBV7-9 with TRBJ2-7, with 8 bases matching TRBD2. V was clipped by 3 bases and J by 2 bases; unmatched bases: 9. This CDR3 has 16 amino acids. In germline, CDR1 is SEHNR, CDR2 FQNEAQ (reference sequence).

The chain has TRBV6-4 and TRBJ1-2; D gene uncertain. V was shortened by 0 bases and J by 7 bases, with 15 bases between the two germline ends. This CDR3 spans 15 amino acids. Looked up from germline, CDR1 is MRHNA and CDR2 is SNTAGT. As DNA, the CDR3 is TGTGCCAGCAGTGACTCAGGAGGTCCGGGTGGTGGCTACACCTTC. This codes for CASSDSGGPGGGYTF.

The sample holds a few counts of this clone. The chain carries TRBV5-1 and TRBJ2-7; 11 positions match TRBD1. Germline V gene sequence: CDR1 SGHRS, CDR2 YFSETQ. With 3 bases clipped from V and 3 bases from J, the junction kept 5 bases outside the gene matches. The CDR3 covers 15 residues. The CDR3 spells CASSSGDRGYYEQYF. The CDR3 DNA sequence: TGCGCCAGCAGCTCGGGGGACAGGGGGTACTACGAGCAGTACTTC.

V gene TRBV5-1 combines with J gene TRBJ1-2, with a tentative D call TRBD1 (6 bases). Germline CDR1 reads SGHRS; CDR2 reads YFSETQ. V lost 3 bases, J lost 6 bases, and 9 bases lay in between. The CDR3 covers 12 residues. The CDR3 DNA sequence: TGCGCCAGCAGCTGGGGGGGCGATGGCTACACCTTC. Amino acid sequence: CASSWGGDGYTF.

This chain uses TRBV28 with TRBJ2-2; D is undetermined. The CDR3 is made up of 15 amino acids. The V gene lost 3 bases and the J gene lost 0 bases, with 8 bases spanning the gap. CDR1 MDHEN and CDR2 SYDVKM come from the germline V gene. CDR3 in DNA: TGTGCCAGCAGTTTTAGCCTGACGAACACCGGGGAGCTGTTTTTT. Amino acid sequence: CASSFSLTNTGELFF.

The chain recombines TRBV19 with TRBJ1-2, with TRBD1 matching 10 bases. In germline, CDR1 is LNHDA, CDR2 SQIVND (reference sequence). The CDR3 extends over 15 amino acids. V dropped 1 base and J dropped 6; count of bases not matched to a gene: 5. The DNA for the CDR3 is TGTGCCAGTAGTATAGTTCCCGGGACAGGGGATGGCTACACCTTC. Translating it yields CASSIVPGTGDGYTF.

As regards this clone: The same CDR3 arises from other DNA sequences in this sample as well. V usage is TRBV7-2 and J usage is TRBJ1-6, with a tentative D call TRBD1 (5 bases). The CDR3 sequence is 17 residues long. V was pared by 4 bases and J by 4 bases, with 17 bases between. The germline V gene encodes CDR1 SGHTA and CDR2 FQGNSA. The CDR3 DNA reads TGTGCCAGCAGCTCTTATATGGGGCCCTTATATAATTCACCCCTCCACTTT. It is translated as CASSSYMGPLYNSPLHF.

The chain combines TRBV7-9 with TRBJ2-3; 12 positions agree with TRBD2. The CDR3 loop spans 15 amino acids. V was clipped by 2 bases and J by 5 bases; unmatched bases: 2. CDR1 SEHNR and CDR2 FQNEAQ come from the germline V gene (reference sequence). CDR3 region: CASSLSGLAGDTQYF. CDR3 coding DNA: TGTGCCAGCAGCTTATCGGGACTAGCGGGAGATACGCAGTATTTT. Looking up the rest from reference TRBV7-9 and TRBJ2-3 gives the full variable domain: DTGVSQNPRHKITKRGQNVTFRCDPISEHNRLYWYRQTLGQGPEFLTYFQNEAQLEKSRLLSDRFSAERPKGSFSTLEIQRTEQGDSAMYLCASSLSGLAGDTQYFGPGTRLTVL.

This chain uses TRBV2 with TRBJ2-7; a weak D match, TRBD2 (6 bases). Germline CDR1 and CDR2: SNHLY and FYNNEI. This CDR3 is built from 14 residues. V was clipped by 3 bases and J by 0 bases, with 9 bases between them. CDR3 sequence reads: CASSDSGFSYEQYF. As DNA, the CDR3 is TGTGCCAGCAGTGATAGCGGATTCTCCTACGAGCAGTACTTC.

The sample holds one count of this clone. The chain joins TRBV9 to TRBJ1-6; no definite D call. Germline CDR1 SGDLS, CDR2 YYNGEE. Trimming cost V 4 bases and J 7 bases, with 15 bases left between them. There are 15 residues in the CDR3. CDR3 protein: CASSPPGWENSPLHF. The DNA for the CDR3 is TGTGCCAGCAGCCCTCCCGGGTGGGAGAATTCACCCCTCCACTTT.